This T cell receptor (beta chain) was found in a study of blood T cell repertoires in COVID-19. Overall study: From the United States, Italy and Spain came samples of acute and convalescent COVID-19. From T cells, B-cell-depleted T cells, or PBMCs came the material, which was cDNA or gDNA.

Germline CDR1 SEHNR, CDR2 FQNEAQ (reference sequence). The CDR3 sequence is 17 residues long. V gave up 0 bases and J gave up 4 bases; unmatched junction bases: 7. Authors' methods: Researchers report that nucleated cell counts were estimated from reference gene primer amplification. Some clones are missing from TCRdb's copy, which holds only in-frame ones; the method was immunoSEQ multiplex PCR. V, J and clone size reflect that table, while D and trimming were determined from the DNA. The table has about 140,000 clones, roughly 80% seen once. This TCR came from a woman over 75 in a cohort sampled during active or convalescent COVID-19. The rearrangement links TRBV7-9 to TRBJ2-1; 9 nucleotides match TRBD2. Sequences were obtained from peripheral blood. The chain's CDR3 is CASSLAVAGGKYNEQFF. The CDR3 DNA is TGTGCCAGCAGCTTAGCGGTGGCGGGGGGGAAGTACAATGAGCAGTTCTTC. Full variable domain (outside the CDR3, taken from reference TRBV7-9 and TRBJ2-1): DTGVSQNPRHKITKRGQNVTFRCDPISEHNRLYWYRQTLGQGPEFLTYFQNEAQLEKSRLLSDRFSAERPKGSFSTLEIQRTEQGDSAMYLCASSLAVAGGKYNEQFFGPGTRLTVL.